One and the same sample provided the 22 T cell receptor beta chains below, sequenced in a study of blood T cells in healthy people across ages. Together with a sample-barcoded 5' primer, a J-beta primer mix was included in a second PCR lasting about 6 to 12 cycles. TCRdb fed the 5' RACE reads into MiXCR, producing one record per CDR3 protein. The table records about 670,000 distinct CDR3 sequences, 45% to 60% of them present only once. The sequenced material came from blood. These receptors came from an elderly woman in good health.

As regards this clonotype: A read error is possible here, since a much larger clone lies one base away. V usage is TRBV12-3 or TRBV12-4 and J usage is TRBJ1-6; D remains ambiguous. The CDR3 has 15 residues. Here the CDR3 reads CASRSGQATNSPPHF. CDR3 coding DNA: TGTGCCAGCAGGTCCGGGCAGGCGACAAATTCACCCCCCCACTTT.

Comments on this clonotype: A much bigger clone sits one base away, suggesting this may be a read error. This chain connects TRBV12-5 to TRBJ2-1; D gene ambiguous. The V gene's germline CDR1 is LGHNT and CDR2 FRNRAP. The CDR3 extends over 12 amino acids. V was trimmed by 4 bases and J by 11 bases, leaving 12 bases between them. CDR3 sequence reads: CASGSARAKQFF. The DNA of the CDR3 is TGTGCTAGTGGTTCGGCACGGGCCAAGCAGTTCTTC. Full variable domain (remainder filled in from reference TRBV12-5 and TRBJ2-1): DARVTQTPRHKVTEMGQEVTMRCQPILGHNTVFWYRQTMMQGLELLAYFRNRAPLDDSGMPKDRFSAEMPDATLATLKIQPSEPRDSAVYFCASGSARAKQFFGPGTRLTVL.

This chain joins TRBV7-9 and TRBJ2-7; D is unclear. The V and J ends lost 5 bases and 0 bases respectively, with 11 bases between them. This CDR3 contains 14 residues. From germline, CDR1 is SEHNR and CDR2 FQNEAQ (reference sequence). The CDR3 nucleotides are TGTGCCAGCAGCGTTAACTTAGTCTCCTACGAGCAGTACTTC. Encoded protein: CASSVNLVSYEQYF.

This clonotype was recorded many times. This chain joins TRBV20-1 and TRBJ2-1; D is ambiguous. The ends were cut back, 4 bases at V and 3 bases at J, with 10 bases in the middle. The CDR3 spans 13 residues. The germline CDR1 and CDR2 sequences are DFQATT and SNEGSKA (reference sequence). In DNA, the CDR3 is TGCAGTGCTACGCGTCCCAGCTACAATGAGCAGTTCTTC. Encoded protein: CSATRPSYNEQFF.

Ten or more counts support this clonotype. The chain uses TRBV27 and TRBJ2-1, with 11 bases fitting TRBD2. This CDR3 contains 20 residues. The ends lost 6 bases at V and 5 bases at J; junction bases unmatched: 21. CDR1 and CDR2 from the germline V gene are MNHEY and SMNVEV (reference sequence). In DNA form, the CDR3 reads TGTGCCAGCAGCGTTAGGGGGATCAGACTAGCGGGGAAAACAAACAATGAGCAGTTCTTC. Its protein is CASSVRGIRLAGKTNNEQFF.

This chain joins TRBV12-3 or TRBV12-4 and TRBJ2-7, with D possibly TRBD1 on 6 matching bases. This CDR3 has 12 amino acids. V was trimmed by 4 bases and J by 3 bases, leaving 7 bases between them. The CDR3: CASSWDIYEQYF. CDR3 sequence (DNA): TGTGCCAGCAGTTGGGACATCTACGAGCAGTACTTC.

The CDR3 sequence is CASRLQGGSTGELFF. The CDR3 DNA reads TGTGCCAGCAGGCTTCAGGGTGGGTCCACCGGGGAGCTGTTTTTT. V is TRBV12-3 or TRBV12-4 and J is TRBJ2-2; TRBD1 might be the D (5 bases). Trimming stripped 6 bases from V and 4 bases from J, with 15 bases between. CDR3 length: 15 amino acids.

The chain links TRBV25-1 to TRBJ1-3; D is unclear. The CDR3 contains 14 residues. The germline V and J ends were trimmed by 8 bases and 0 bases, with 11 bases remaining between them. In germline, CDR1 is MGHDK, CDR2 SYGVNS. Written as DNA, the CDR3 is TGTGCCAGCCATGAGGGTGGCTCTGGAAACACCATATATTTT. It yields the protein CASHEGGSGNTIYF.

This clonotype was found a few times. The chain couples TRBV15 to TRBJ1-4, with D possibly matching TRBD1 (5 bases). Trimming pared 4 bases from V and 7 bases from J, leaving 16 bases between. This CDR3 has 15 residues. The germline V gene encodes CDR1 LNHNV and CDR2 YYDKDF (reference sequence). For the CDR3, the DNA is TGTGCCACCAGCATCCGACAGCGAAGGGGTGAAAAACTGTTTTTT. Translating it yields CATSIRQRRGEKLFF.

The rearrangement uses TRBV7-9 and TRBJ2-5, with D perhaps TRBD2 (6 bases). Trimming took off 4 bases at V and 11 bases at J, with 20 bases between the two ends. CDR3 size: 14 residues. From germline, CDR1 is SEHNR and CDR2 FQNEAQ (reference sequence). This CDR3 is CASSSSGDGNEQYF. CDR3 sequence (DNA): TGTGCCAGCAGCTCCTCGGGGGACGGGAATGAGCAGTACTTC. Complete variable domain (other parts from reference TRBV7-9 and TRBJ2-5): DTGVSQNPRHKITKRGQNVTFRCDPISEHNRLYWYRQTLGQGPEFLTYFQNEAQLEKSRLLSDRFSAERPKGSFSTLEIQRTEQGDSAMYLCASSSSGDGNEQYFGPGTRLLVL.

The V call is TRBV20-1, the J call TRBJ2-7, with D tentatively TRBD1 or TRBD2 (6 bases each). Trimming took 4 bases from V and 2 from J, leaving 15 bases between them. The CDR3 contains 14 residues. Germline CDR1 DFQATT, CDR2 SNEGSKA (reference sequence). CDR3 sequence reads: CSATGSGQPYEQYF. CDR3 coding DNA: TGCAGTGCTACCGGTAGCGGACAGCCCTACGAGCAGTACTTC.

This clonotype showed up just a few times. Given a much more abundant clone one base away, this may be a read error. The rearrangement joins TRBV6-5 to TRBJ2-3; tentative D call: TRBD2 (5 bases). The CDR3 runs to 14 residues. Germline CDR1 and CDR2: MNHEY and SVGAGI. Here the CDR3 DNA reads TGTGCCAGCAGGTACTCGGGGAATGCAGATACGCAGTATTTT. This codes for CASRYSGNADTQYF.

The chain recombines TRBV4-1 with TRBJ2-1, with D tentatively TRBD2 (6 bases). The DNA end is more similar to TRBJ2-7, so the J call may be wrong. Per germline, CDR1 MGHRA and CDR2 YSYEKL. The CDR3 has 16 amino acids. The CDR3 is CASSLGGRGSYNEQYF. The CDR3 nucleotides read TGCGCCAGCAGCCTCGGGGGACGGGGCTCCTACAATGAGCAGTACTTC.

This sequence joins TRBV2 and TRBJ2-3; D might be TRBD2 (7 bases). Germline V gene sequence: CDR1 SNHLY, CDR2 FYNNEI. CDR3 length equals 15 residues. The V gene lost 8 bases and the J gene lost 6 bases, with 21 bases spanning the gap. As DNA, the CDR3 is TGTGCCAGCTCCAGCGACCGGGGGGCCGGGGATACGCAGTATTTT. Translating it yields CASSSDRGAGDTQYF.

This clonotype was seen a handful of times. The chain is built from TRBV29-1 and TRBJ2-2; no definite D call. Trimming stripped 3 bases from V and 4 bases from J, with 9 bases between. CDR1 SQVTM and CDR2 ANQGSEA come from the germline V gene. This CDR3 has 13 residues. CDR3 amino acids: CSVDKGSTGELFF. CDR3 sequence (DNA): TGCAGCGTTGACAAAGGCAGCACCGGGGAGCTGTTTTTT.

The chain employs TRBV7-9 and TRBJ1-2, with a weak D call TRBD1 (6 bases). This CDR3 contains 15 residues. Looked up from germline, CDR1 is SEHNR and CDR2 is FQNEAQ (reference sequence). V shed 5 bases and J shed 6 bases, with 19 bases lying between them. CDR3 loop: CASSAKLQGIDGYTF. As DNA, the CDR3 is TGTGCCAGCAGCGCGAAATTACAGGGAATAGATGGCTACACCTTC.

This clonotype was seen a single time. A read error may explain this, as a much larger clone is one base away. This chain links TRBV4-1 with TRBJ2-1; D is perhaps TRBD1 or TRBD2 (6 bases each). With 1 base removed from V and 4 bases from J, the gap between germline ends came to 20 bases. This CDR3 has 18 amino acids. Germline V CDR1 and CDR2: MGHRA, YSYEKL. The CDR3 sequence is CASSQAPGARNRYNEQFF. CDR3 bases: TGCGCCAGCAGCCAAGCGCCGGGGGCGCGTAACCGTTACAATGAGCAGTTCTTC.

The chain carries TRBV25-1 and TRBJ1-2, with D perhaps TRBD1 (5 bases). Trimming removed 2 bases from V and 9 bases from J, with 13 bases in between. The CDR3 spans 13 residues. Germline V CDR1 and CDR2: MGHDK, SYGVNS. The CDR3 bases are TGTGCCAGCAGTGAAACGGGGCCTGAAAGCTACACCTTC. Translated, it gives CASSETGPESYTF.

The CDR3 nucleotides read TGTGCCAGCAGCTTTAGCGGGAGTGGGGCCAAAAACATTCAGTACTTC. Protein product: CASSFSGSGAKNIQYF. The V gene is TRBV7-2, the J gene TRBJ2-4; 9 positions agree with TRBD2. This CDR3 comprises 16 residues. The V gene's germline CDR1 is SGHTA and CDR2 FQGNSA. V lost 3 bases, J lost 1 base, and 4 bases stayed unmatched.

J is TRBJ2-1 and V is TRBV7-2, with D tentatively TRBD1 (6 bases). With 4 bases removed from V and 15 bases from J, the gap between germline ends came to 16 bases. CDR1 SGHTA and CDR2 FQGNSA come from the germline V gene. CDR3 length equals 12 residues. The CDR3 DNA is TGTGCCAGCAGCTACCAAAGACAGGATATGTTCTTC. The encoded protein is CASSYQRQDMFF.

The chain carries TRBV12-3 or TRBV12-4 and TRBJ1-2; D might be TRBD1 (5 bases). The length of the CDR3 is 13 residues. Trimming stripped 4 bases from V and 4 bases from J, with 10 bases between. The CDR3 nucleotides read TGTGCCAGCAGTTCCCGGGGGATCTATGGCTACACCTTC. This translates into CASSSRGIYGYTF.

There are many counts of this clonotype. The chain couples TRBV2 to TRBJ2-5; TRBD1 or TRBD2 may be the D gene (5 bases each). CDR3 length: 14 amino acids. The ends were cut back, 6 bases at V and 1 base at J, with 12 bases in the middle. Germline lookup yields CDR1 SNHLY and CDR2 FYNNEI. The DNA of the CDR3 is TGTGCCAGCAGCGAGCGGACAATCCAAGAGACCCAGTACTTC. Its translation: CASSERTIQETQYF.